The 25 T cell receptor beta chains presented below share a single source sample, sequenced in a study of T-cell reconstitution after alpha-beta-depleted transplantation in children. Unique molecular identifiers tagged the TCRbeta library. TCRdb called the PCR reads again in MiXCR, with one record for every CDR3 protein. Found here are approximately 350,000 distinct CDR3 sequences, about 14% of them singletons; the top ten hold around 4.1%. Here the sequenced sample was PBMCs, taken from the stem cell graft. The receptors were gathered from a human donor who donated a stem cell graft to a child with Fanconi anemia.

The chain is built from TRBV29-1 and TRBJ2-4, with 9 bases that match TRBD1. V dropped 1 base and J dropped 7; count of bases not matched to a gene: 8. The CDR3 sequence is 15 residues long. Germline-derived CDR1 and CDR2 are SQVTM and ANQGSEA. The CDR3 loop reads CSVEAFLGTGNIQYF. The CDR3 DNA is TGCAGCGTTGAAGCCTTCCTCGGGACAGGGAACATTCAGTACTTC.

Many counts were recorded for this clonotype. This sequence joins TRBV12-3 or TRBV12-4 and TRBJ2-2; possible D gene TRBD1, 5 bases. CDR3 size: 14 residues. V gave up 2 bases and J gave up 8 bases, with 12 bases separating them. The CDR3 region is CASSLMQGKGELFF. The CDR3 coding sequence is TGTGCCAGCAGTTTAATGCAGGGCAAAGGGGAGCTGTTTTTT.

The chain joins TRBV5-1 to TRBJ2-5, with 10 bases identical to TRBD2. Germline assignment: CDR1 SGHRS and CDR2 YFSETQ. Trimming took 4 bases from V and 2 from J; bases not matched to a gene: 11. This CDR3 is 17 amino acids long. The CDR3 loop reads CASSPGGVAGGQETQYF. CDR3 DNA: TGCGCCAGCAGCCCTGGAGGAGTAGCGGGGGGACAAGAGACCCAGTACTTC.

This clonotype has only a few counts. The CDR3 sequence: CSARTTQGPTDTQYF. CDR3 DNA: TGCAGTGCTAGGACGACACAGGGTCCCACAGATACGCAGTATTTT. This chain uses TRBV20-1 with TRBJ2-3; tentatively, D is TRBD1 (6 bases). The germline V gene encodes CDR1 DFQATT and CDR2 SNEGSKA (reference sequence). The CDR3 has 15 amino acids. Trimming pared 3 bases from V and 2 bases from J, leaving 15 bases between.

This clonotype showed up many times. The rearrangement uses TRBV7-6 and TRBJ2-3, with TRBD1 as a possible D gene (5 bases). Per the germline V gene, CDR1 is SGHVS and CDR2 is FNYEAQ. This CDR3 comprises 15 residues. Deletions cut 5 bases from V and 2 bases from J, with 14 bases between. The CDR3 region is CASSTREGDTDTQYF. The CDR3 DNA follows: TGTGCCAGCAGCACCAGGGAAGGGGACACAGATACGCAGTATTTT.

This clonotype was seen repeatedly, ten times or more. This chain uses TRBV20-1 with TRBJ2-5; 10 bases line up with TRBD2. Germline V gene lookup returns CDR1 DFQATT and CDR2 SNEGSKA (reference sequence). The CDR3 loop spans 14 amino acids. The V segment lost 2 bases and the J segment 5 bases; nucleotides outside the gene matches: 5. CDR3: CSARLLAGYETQYF. CDR3 nucleotide sequence: TGCAGTGCTAGACTACTAGCGGGGTATGAGACCCAGTACTTC.

The chain employs TRBV29-1 and TRBJ2-5; D remains ambiguous. The V and J ends lost 5 bases and 5 bases respectively, with 12 bases between them. This CDR3 region has 12 residues. Germline V gene sequence: CDR1 SQVTM, CDR2 ANQGSEA. The CDR3 loop is CSVSLSSETQYF. The DNA for the CDR3 is TGCAGCGTTTCTCTGTCTTCGGAGACCCAGTACTTC.

This clonotype showed up many times. The rearrangement joins TRBV2 to TRBJ1-3; D ambiguous. The V gene lost 3 bases and the J gene lost 0 bases, with 12 bases spanning the gap. The CDR3 is 16 residues long. Germline CDR1 and CDR2: SNHLY and FYNNEI. CDR3 protein: CASSDTGSFSGNTIYF. The CDR3 DNA follows: TGTGCCAGCAGTGACACGGGGAGCTTCTCTGGAAACACCATATATTTT. The entire variable domain, with the rest obtained from reference TRBV2 and TRBJ1-3, is as follows: EPEVTQTPSHQVTQMGQEVILRCVPISNHLYFYWYRQILGQKVEFLVSFYNNEISEKSEIFDDQFSVERPDGSNFTLKIRSTKLEDSAMYFCASSDTGSFSGNTIYFGEGSWLTVV.

The genes are TRBV9 and TRBJ2-3; D remains ambiguous. Trimming removed 2 bases at V and 0 bases at J, with 4 bases between. This CDR3 is built from 13 residues. Germline CDR1 reads SGDLS; CDR2 reads YYNGEE. In DNA form, the CDR3 reads TGTGCCAGCAGCGTTATAAGCACAGATACGCAGTATTTT. The encoded protein is CASSVISTDTQYF.

This clonotype was counted between two and nine times. The rearrangement links TRBV6-5 to TRBJ1-2, with 9 bases that match TRBD1. J was trimmed by 6 bases and V by 6 bases; bases with no gene match: 8. The CDR3 runs to 14 residues. The germline V gene has CDR1 MNHEY and CDR2 SVGAGI. The DNA of the CDR3 is TGTGCCAGCAGATTAGCCGGGGACAGGGATGGCTACACCTTC. Translation: CASRLAGDRDGYTF.

This clonotype was found a few times. This chain connects TRBV7-4 to TRBJ2-3; D might be TRBD2 (7 bases). This CDR3 is 16 amino acids long. CDR1 is SGHVT and CDR2 is SQSDAQ in the germline V gene. V gave up 5 bases and J gave up 5 bases, with 20 bases separating them. This chain's CDR3 is CASSSVGRGALDTQYF. The CDR3 nucleotides read TGTGCCAGCAGCAGTGTTGGACGGGGGGCCTTAGATACGCAGTATTTT.

This clonotype has just a few counts. The chain is built from TRBV2 and TRBJ2-2, with TRBD1 matching 7 bases. CDR3 size: 14 residues. CDR1 is SNHLY, CDR2 FYNNEI, per germline. With 3 bases clipped from V and 3 bases from J, the junction kept 1 base outside the gene matches. The CDR3 sequence is CASSEGQYTGELFF. The CDR3, as DNA: TGTGCCAGCAGTGAGGGACAGTACACCGGGGAGCTGTTTTTT.

This clonotype was counted many times. The gene calls are TRBV4-3 and TRBJ2-3, with 11 bases matching TRBD2. Germline CDR1 is LGHNA and CDR2 is YSLEER. This CDR3 contains 17 residues. Losses at the gene ends were 0 bases for V and 8 bases for J; bases not matched to a gene: 10. The CDR3: CASSQDIAGGRLGTQYF. The CDR3 DNA sequence: TGCGCCAGCAGCCAAGATATAGCGGGGGGGCGTTTAGGTACGCAGTATTTT.

This clonotype was recorded many times. The rearrangement links TRBV5-1 to TRBJ2-3; D unclear. V lost 0 bases and J lost 6, with 5 bases in between. This CDR3 is built from 12 residues. Germline CDR1 and CDR2: SGHRS and YFSETQ. The CDR3 DNA sequence: TGCGCCAGCAGCTTGGCCGGGGATACGCAGTATTTT. It yields the protein CASSLAGDTQYF.

At least ten counts were recorded for this clonotype. The chain combines TRBV5-1 with TRBJ2-7; D is unclear. CDR1 and CDR2 (germline): SGHRS, YFSETQ. This CDR3 region has 15 residues. The V end lost 0 bases, the J end lost 0 bases, and 10 bases lay between the germline ends. In DNA, the CDR3 is TGCGCCAGCAGCTTGGCTGAGACACCCTCCTACGAGCAGTACTTC. Residues: CASSLAETPSYEQYF.

CDR3 loop: CASSLEADFNYGYTF. The CDR3 DNA reads TGCGCCAGCAGCTTGGAGGCAGATTTTAACTATGGCTACACCTTC. The chain is built from TRBV5-1 and TRBJ1-2; D is ambiguous. CDR3 length equals 15 residues. V lost 0 bases and J lost 1, with 10 bases in between. CDR1 and CDR2 from the germline V gene are SGHRS and YFSETQ.

This clonotype was counted at least ten times. The V gene is TRBV18, the J gene TRBJ2-5; possibly TRBD2 for D (5 bases). Germline CDR1 reads KGHSH; CDR2 reads LQKENI. Trimming took 3 bases from V and 5 from J, leaving 13 bases between them. This CDR3 comprises 14 residues. The CDR3 DNA sequence: TGTGCCAGCTCACCGTTACAGACGGGGGAGACCCAGTACTTC. Protein: CASSPLQTGETQYF.

This clonotype showed up many times. The V and J genes are TRBV28 and TRBJ1-4; 7 bases map to TRBD1. This CDR3 region has 14 residues. CDR1 and CDR2 from the germline V gene are MDHEN and SYDVKM. The V and J ends lost 6 bases and 8 bases, in that order; junction bases with no gene match: 9. This CDR3 is CASRLGGTVEKLFF. The CDR3 nucleotides read TGTGCCAGCAGACTGGGAGGGACAGTCGAAAAACTGTTTTTT.

The chain joins TRBV5-1 to TRBJ1-6; the D is unclear. Germline assignment: CDR1 SGHRS and CDR2 YFSETQ. Trimming cost V 4 bases and J 7 bases, with 12 bases left between them. This CDR3 region has 14 residues. The CDR3 protein is CASSPGLENSPLHF. Written as DNA, the CDR3 is TGCGCCAGCAGCCCCGGTCTCGAAAATTCACCCCTCCACTTT.

This chain links TRBV7-7 with TRBJ2-5, with 10 bases identical to TRBD1. Per germline, CDR1 SSHAT and CDR2 FNYEAQ (reference sequence). This CDR3 is 15 amino acids long. After removal of 3 bases from V and 5 bases from J, the junction contained 6 bases not matched to a gene. CDR3 sequence: CASSFRTGGLETQYF. CDR3 in DNA: TGTGCCAGCAGCTTCCGGACAGGGGGGTTGGAGACCCAGTACTTC.

The chain is built from TRBV29-1 and TRBJ1-2; 8 positions agree with TRBD1. CDR3 length: 16 residues. Germline trimming cut 0 bases from V and 1 base from J; bases unmatched to any gene: 7. Germline loops: CDR1 SQVTM, CDR2 ANQGSEA. The CDR3 coding sequence is TGCAGCGTTGAAGATGGGGGCAGGGGGCGTAACTATGGCTACACCTTC. This codes for CSVEDGGRGRNYGYTF.

The rearrangement uses TRBV6-1 and TRBJ2-2; 11 bases match TRBD2. This CDR3 has 15 residues. Germline CDR1 reads MNHNS; CDR2 reads SASEGT. V was clipped by 6 bases and J by 9 bases; unmatched bases: 9. The CDR3 is CASSSGLAGTRELFF. DNA of the CDR3: TGTGCCAGCAGCTCCGGACTAGCGGGTACTAGGGAGCTGTTTTTT.

This clonotype was seen more than once but under ten times. The V and J genes are TRBV15 and TRBJ2-2; D perhaps matches TRBD2 (5 bases). The CDR3 consists of 15 residues. The germline V gene encodes CDR1 LNHNV and CDR2 YYDKDF (reference sequence). The V and J ends lost 0 bases and 5 bases respectively, with 10 bases between them. The CDR3 region has the DNA TGTGCCACCAGCAGAGATAACAGAGGGACCGGGGAGCTGTTTTTT. This gives the protein CATSRDNRGTGELFF.

V usage is TRBV6-5 and J usage is TRBJ2-2, with 8 bases matching TRBD1. The CDR3 is 17 amino acids. Germline loops: CDR1 MNHEY, CDR2 SVGAGI. J lost 2 bases, V lost 5 bases, and 10 bases had no gene match. The CDR3 region has the DNA TGTGCCAGCAGTCACAGGGGGTGGGGGGCAAACACCGGGGAGCTGTTTTTT. This translates into CASSHRGWGANTGELFF.

This clonotype occurred many times. The chain uses TRBV20-1 and TRBJ2-7; D remains ambiguous. CDR1 is DFQATT and CDR2 is SNEGSKA in the germline V gene (reference sequence). The CDR3 sequence is 11 residues long. The ends were cut back, 6 bases at V and 0 bases at J, with 6 bases in the middle. The CDR3 DNA reads as TGCAGTGCGCGGAACTCCTACGAGCAGTACGTC. Translated, it gives CSARNSYEQYV.